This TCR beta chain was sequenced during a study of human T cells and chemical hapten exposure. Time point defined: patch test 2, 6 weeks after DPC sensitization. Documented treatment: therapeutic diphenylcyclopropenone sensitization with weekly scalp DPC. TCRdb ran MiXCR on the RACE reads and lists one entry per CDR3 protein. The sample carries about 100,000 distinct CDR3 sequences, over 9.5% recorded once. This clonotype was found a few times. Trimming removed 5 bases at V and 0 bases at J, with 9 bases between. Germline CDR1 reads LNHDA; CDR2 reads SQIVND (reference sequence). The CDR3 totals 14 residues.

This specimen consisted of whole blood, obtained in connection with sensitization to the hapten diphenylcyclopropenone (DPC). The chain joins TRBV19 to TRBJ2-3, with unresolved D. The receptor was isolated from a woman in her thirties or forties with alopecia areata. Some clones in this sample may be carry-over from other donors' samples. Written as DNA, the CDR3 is TGTGCCAGTAGTTCCCTAGGAAGCACAGATACGCAGTATTTT. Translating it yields CASSSLGSTDTQYF.